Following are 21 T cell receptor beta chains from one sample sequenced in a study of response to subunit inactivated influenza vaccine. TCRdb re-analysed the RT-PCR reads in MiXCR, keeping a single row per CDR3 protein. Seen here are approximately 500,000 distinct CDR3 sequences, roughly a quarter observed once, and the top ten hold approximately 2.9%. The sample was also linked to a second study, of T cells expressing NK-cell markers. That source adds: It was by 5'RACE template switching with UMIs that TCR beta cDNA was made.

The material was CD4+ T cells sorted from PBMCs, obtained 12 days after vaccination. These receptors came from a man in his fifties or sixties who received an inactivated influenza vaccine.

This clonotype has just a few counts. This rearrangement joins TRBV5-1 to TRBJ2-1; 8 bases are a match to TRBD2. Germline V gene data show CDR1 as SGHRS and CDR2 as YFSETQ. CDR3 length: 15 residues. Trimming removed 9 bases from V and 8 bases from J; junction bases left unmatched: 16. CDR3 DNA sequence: TGCGCCACCGCTGGGGGACTAGACCCCTCGGATGAGCAGTTCTTC. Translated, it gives CATAGGLDPSDEQFF.

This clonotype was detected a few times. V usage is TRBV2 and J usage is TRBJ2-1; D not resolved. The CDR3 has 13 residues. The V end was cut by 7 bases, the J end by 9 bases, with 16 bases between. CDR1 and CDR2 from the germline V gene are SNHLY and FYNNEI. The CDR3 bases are TGTGCCAGCAACCAAAAGGGCCGGAGTGAGCAGTTCTTC. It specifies CASNQKGRSEQFF. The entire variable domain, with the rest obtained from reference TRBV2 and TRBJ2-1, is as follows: EPEVTQTPSHQVTQMGQEVILRCVPISNHLYFYWYRQILGQKVEFLVSFYNNEISEKSEIFDDQFSVERPDGSNFTLKIRSTKLEDSAMYFCASNQKGRSEQFFGPGTRLTVL.

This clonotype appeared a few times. The CDR3 sequence: CASSLEGLVGNTIYF. The CDR3 DNA follows: TGCGCCAGCAGCTTGGAAGGTCTTGTAGGAAACACCATATATTTT. The V gene is TRBV5-1, the J gene TRBJ1-3; no firm D call. Germline V gene sequence: CDR1 SGHRS, CDR2 YFSETQ. The CDR3 sequence is 15 residues long. The V and J ends lost 0 bases and 4 bases respectively, with 11 bases between them.

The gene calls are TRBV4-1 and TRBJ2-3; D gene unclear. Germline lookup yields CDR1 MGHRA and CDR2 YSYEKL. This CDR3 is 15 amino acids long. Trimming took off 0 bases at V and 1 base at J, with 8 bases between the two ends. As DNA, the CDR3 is TGCGCCAGCAGCCAAGATCGAACGCGCACAGATACGCAGTATTTT. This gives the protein CASSQDRTRTDTQYF.

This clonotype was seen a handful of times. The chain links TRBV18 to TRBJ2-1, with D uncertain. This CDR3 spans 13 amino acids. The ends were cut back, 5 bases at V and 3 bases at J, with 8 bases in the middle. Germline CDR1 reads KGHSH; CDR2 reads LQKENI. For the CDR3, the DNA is TGTGCCAGCTCATCCGGAGTCTACAATGAGCAGTTCTTC. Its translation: CASSSGVYNEQFF. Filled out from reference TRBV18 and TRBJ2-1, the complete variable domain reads NAGVMQNPRHLVRRRGQEARLRCSPMKGHSHVYWYRQLPEEGLKFMVYLQKENIIDESGMPKERFSAEFPKEGPSILRIQQVVRGDSAAYFCASSSGVYNEQFFGPGTRLTVL.

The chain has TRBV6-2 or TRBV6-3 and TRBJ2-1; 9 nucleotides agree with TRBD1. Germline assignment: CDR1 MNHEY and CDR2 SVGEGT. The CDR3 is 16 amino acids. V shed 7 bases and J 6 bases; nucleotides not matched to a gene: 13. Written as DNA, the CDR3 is TGTGCCAGCACCTCTAACAGGGGGCGTTTAGGCAATGAGCAGTTCTTC. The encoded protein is CASTSNRGRLGNEQFF.

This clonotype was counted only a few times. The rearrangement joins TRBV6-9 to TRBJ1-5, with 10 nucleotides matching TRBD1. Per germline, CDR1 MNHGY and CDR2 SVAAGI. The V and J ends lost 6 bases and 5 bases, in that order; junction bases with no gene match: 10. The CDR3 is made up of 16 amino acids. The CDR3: CASSPPGQGLDQPQHF. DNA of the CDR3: TGTGCCAGCAGCCCCCCGGGACAGGGGTTGGATCAGCCCCAGCATTTT.

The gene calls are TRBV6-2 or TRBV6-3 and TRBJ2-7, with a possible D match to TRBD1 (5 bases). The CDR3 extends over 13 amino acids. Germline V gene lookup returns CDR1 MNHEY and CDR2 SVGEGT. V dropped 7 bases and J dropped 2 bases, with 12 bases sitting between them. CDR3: CASTAQGTYEQYF. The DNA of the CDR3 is TGTGCCAGCACAGCTCAGGGCACCTACGAGCAGTACTTC.

This CDR3 is CASTPRRYREAPNYGYTF. CDR3 coding DNA: TGTGCCAGTACGCCGAGAAGATACAGGGAAGCTCCTAACTATGGCTACACCTTC. The chain joins TRBV5-5 to TRBJ1-2, with a tentative D call TRBD1 (6 bases). The CDR3 has 18 residues. With 8 bases removed from V and 0 bases from J, the gap between germline ends came to 26 bases. Germline CDR1 and CDR2: SGHKS and YYEKEE (reference sequence).

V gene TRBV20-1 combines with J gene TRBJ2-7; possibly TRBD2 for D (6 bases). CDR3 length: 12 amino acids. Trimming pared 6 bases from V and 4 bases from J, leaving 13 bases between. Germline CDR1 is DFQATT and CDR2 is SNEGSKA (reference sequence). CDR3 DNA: TGCAGTGCGGGGGGACGGATGTACGAGCAGTACTTC. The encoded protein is CSAGGRMYEQYF.

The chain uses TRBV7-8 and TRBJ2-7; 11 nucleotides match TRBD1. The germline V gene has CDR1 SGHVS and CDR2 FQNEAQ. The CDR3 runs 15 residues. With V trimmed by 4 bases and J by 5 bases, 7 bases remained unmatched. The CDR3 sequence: CASSWGDRGTHEQYF. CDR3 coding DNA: TGTGCCAGCAGCTGGGGGGACAGGGGGACCCACGAGCAGTACTTC.

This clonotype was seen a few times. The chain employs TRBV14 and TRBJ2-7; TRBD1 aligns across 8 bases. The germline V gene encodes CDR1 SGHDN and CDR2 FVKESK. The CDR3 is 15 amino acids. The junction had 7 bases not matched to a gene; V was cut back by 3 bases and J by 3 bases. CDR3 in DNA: TGTGCCAGCAGCCAGCAGACAGGGGCAAGCTACGAGCAGTACTTC. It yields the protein CASSQQTGASYEQYF.

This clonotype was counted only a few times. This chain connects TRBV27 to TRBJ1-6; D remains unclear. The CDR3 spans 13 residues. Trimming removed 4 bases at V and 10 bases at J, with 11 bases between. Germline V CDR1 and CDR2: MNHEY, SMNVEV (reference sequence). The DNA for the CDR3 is TGTGCCAGCAGTTCAAACCCAAACTCACCCCTCCACTTT. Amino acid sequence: CASSSNPNSPLHF.

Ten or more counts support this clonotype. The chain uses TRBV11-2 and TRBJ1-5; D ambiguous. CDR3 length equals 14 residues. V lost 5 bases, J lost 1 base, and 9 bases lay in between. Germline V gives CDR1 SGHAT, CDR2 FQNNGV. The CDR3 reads CASSVTGSNQPQHF. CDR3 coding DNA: TGTGCCAGCAGCGTAACCGGGAGCAATCAGCCCCAGCATTTT. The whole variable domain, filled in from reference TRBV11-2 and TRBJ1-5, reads EAGVAQSPRYKIIEKRQSVAFWCNPISGHATLYWYQQILGQGPKLLIQFQNNGVVDDSQLPKDRFSAERLKGVDSTLKIQPAKLEDSAVYLCASSVTGSNQPQHFGDGTRLSIL.

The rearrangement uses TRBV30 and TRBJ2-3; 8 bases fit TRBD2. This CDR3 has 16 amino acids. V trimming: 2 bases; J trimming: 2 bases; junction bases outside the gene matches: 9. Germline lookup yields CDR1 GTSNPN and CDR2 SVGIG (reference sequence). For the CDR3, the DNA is TGTGCCTGGAGTCCTTTTCGGGGGGGGGCCACAGATACGCAGTATTTT. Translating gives CAWSPFRGGATDTQYF. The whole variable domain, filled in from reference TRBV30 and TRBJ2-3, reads SQTIHQWPATLVQPVGSPLSLECTVEGTSNPNLYWYRQAAGRGLQLLFYSVGIGQISSEVPQNLSASRPQDRQFILSSKKLLLSDSGFYLCAWSPFRGGATDTQYFGPGTRLTVL.

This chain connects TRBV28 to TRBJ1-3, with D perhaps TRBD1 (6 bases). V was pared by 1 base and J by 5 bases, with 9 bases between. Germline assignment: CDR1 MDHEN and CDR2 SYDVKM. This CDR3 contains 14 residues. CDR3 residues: CASSLFGGRNTIYF. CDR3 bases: TGTGCCAGCAGTTTATTCGGGGGCAGAAACACCATATATTTT.

The CDR3 region is CASSYAGGYTGELFF. The CDR3 nucleotides read TGTGCCAGCAGTTACGCGGGAGGGTACACCGGGGAGCTGTTTTTT. The genes are TRBV6-2 or TRBV6-3 and TRBJ2-2; 9 nucleotides agree with TRBD2. Germline V CDR1 and CDR2: MNHEY, SVGEGT. The CDR3 is 15 residues long. The V gene end was trimmed by 2 bases and the J gene end by 3 bases; junction bases not matched to a gene: 1.

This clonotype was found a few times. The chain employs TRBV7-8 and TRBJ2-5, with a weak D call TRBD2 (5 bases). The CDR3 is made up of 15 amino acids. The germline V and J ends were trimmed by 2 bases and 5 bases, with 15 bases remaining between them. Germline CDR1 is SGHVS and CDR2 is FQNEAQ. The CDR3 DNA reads TGTGCCAGCAGCTTACAGTCTCCCGGCGGGGAGACCCAGTACTTC. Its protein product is CASSLQSPGGETQYF.

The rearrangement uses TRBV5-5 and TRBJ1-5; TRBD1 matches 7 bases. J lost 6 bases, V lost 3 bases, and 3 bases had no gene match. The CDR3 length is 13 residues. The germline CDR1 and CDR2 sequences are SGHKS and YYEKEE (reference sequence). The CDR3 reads CASSWTGTQPQHF. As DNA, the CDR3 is TGTGCCAGCAGCTGGACAGGCACTCAGCCCCAGCATTTT.

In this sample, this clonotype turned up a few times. For the CDR3, the DNA is TGTGCCAGCACCGGGACCCCCAATTCACCCCTCCACTTT. Protein product: CASTGTPNSPLHF. The V call is TRBV3-1, the J call TRBJ1-6; tentatively, D is TRBD1 (5 bases). The CDR3 spans 13 residues. V lost 7 bases to trimming and J lost 7 bases, with 11 bases between them. Germline CDR1 LGHDT, CDR2 YNNKEL (reference sequence).

This chain's CDR3 is CASSFEAGGPSGANVLTF. CDR3 bases: TGTGCCAGCAGTTTCGAGGCGGGGGGACCTTCTGGGGCCAACGTCCTGACTTTC. V usage is TRBV12-3 or TRBV12-4 and J usage is TRBJ2-6; 8 positions agree with TRBD2. V trimming: 3 bases; J trimming: 1 base; junction bases outside the gene matches: 8. CDR3 length: 18 amino acids.